These 26 T cell receptor beta chains were sequenced from one sample in a study of shared clonotypes between healthy human individuals. Produced via immunoSEQ multiplex PCR; TCRdb's table is partial and in-frame only. The table lists about 2.1 million clones, about 93% of them singletons. Naive-designated CD8 cells lacked CD45RO, were positively enriched for CCR7, and omitted terminally differentiated effector memory CD45RA+ cells. The sequencing sample was made of naive CD8+ T cells from PBMCs. The receptors stem from a man between 18 and 29 years old in good health. Some clones in this sample may be carry-over from other donors' samples.

The V and J genes are TRBV27 and TRBJ1-5; 11 positions match TRBD1. V was clipped by 5 bases and J by 4 bases; unmatched bases: 4. The CDR3 consists of 15 residues. CDR1 is MNHEY and CDR2 is SMNVEV in the germline V gene (reference sequence). The chain's CDR3 is CASSRGQGGNQPQHF. CDR3 sequence (DNA): TGTGCCAGCAGTCGGGGACAGGGGGGGAATCAGCCCCAGCATTTT.

V gene TRBV19 combines with J gene TRBJ2-1, with TRBD2 matching over 7 bases. With 7 bases clipped from V and 3 bases from J, the junction kept 6 bases outside the gene matches. Germline CDR1 LNHDA, CDR2 SQIVND (reference sequence). The CDR3 sequence is 14 residues long. CDR3 protein: CASMGGIVYNEQFF. The CDR3 DNA reads as TGTGCCAGTATGGGGGGGATCGTCTACAATGAGCAGTTCTTC.

J is TRBJ2-7 and V is TRBV18; maybe TRBD1 (6 bases). V was pared by 3 bases and J by 0 bases, with 12 bases between. CDR3 length: 15 amino acids. Germline V CDR1 and CDR2: KGHSH, LQKENI. The CDR3 is CASSPPGVPSYEQYF. The CDR3 coding sequence is TGTGCCAGCTCACCTCCAGGGGTCCCCTCCTACGAGCAGTACTTC. The variable domain in full, completed from reference TRBV18 and TRBJ2-7, reads NAGVMQNPRHLVRRRGQEARLRCSPMKGHSHVYWYRQLPEEGLKFMVYLQKENIIDESGMPKERFSAEFPKEGPSILRIQQVVRGDSAAYFCASSPPGVPSYEQYFGPGTRLTVT.

Notes on this clone: This same CDR3 is encoded by further DNA sequences in the sample. V gene TRBV11-3 combines with J gene TRBJ2-7, with D possibly matching TRBD2 (6 bases). This CDR3 has 13 amino acids. Trimming took off 6 bases at V and 1 base at J, with 10 bases between the two ends. Germline assignment: CDR1 SGHNT and CDR2 YENEEA. The CDR3 DNA reads as TGTGCCAGCAGTCCGCGGGGTTCCTACGAGCAGTACTTC. As protein: CASSPRGSYEQYF.

Turning to this clone: The same CDR3 arises from other DNA sequences in this sample as well. The gene calls are TRBV7-9 and TRBJ2-7; TRBD2 matches at 7 bases. V shed 3 bases, J shed 6 bases, and the junction held 2 bases outside the gene matches. Germline V CDR1 and CDR2: SEHNR, FQNEAQ (reference sequence). CDR3 length: 12 residues. The CDR3 reads CASSFGGSEQYF. The CDR3 DNA sequence: TGTGCCAGCAGCTTCGGGGGGAGCGAGCAGTACTTC. The complete variable domain, with remaining parts taken from reference TRBV7-9 and TRBJ2-7, reads DTGVSQNPRHKITKRGQNVTFRCDPISEHNRLYWYRQTLGQGPEFLTYFQNEAQLEKSRLLSDRFSAERPKGSFSTLEIQRTEQGDSAMYLCASSFGGSEQYFGPGTRLTVT.

This chain uses TRBV29-1 with TRBJ1-2; tentative D call: TRBD1 (5 bases). The CDR3 consists of 14 residues. Germline V gene sequence: CDR1 SQVTM, CDR2 ANQGSEA. Trimming shortened V by 8 bases and J by 0 bases, and 16 bases separated the two germline ends. CDR3 sequence: CSSNPQETNYGYTF. Here the CDR3 DNA reads TGCAGCTCAAACCCACAGGAGACTAACTATGGCTACACCTTC.

The rearrangement joins TRBV16 to TRBJ1-1, with a weak D call TRBD1 (6 bases). V was trimmed by 0 bases and J by 1 base, leaving 9 bases between them. The CDR3 has 15 residues. Germline CDR1 reads KGHSY; CDR2 reads FQNENV. The CDR3 coding sequence is TGTGCCAGCAGCCAATCCACAGGGCGGAACACTGAAGCTTTCTTT. Its protein product is CASSQSTGRNTEAFF.

This chain uses TRBV9 with TRBJ1-1, with D possibly TRBD1 on 6 matching bases. Trimming stripped 0 bases from V and 11 bases from J, with 11 bases between. The germline gives CDR1 SGDLS, CDR2 YYNGEE. This CDR3 has 12 residues. The CDR3 nucleotides read TGTGCCAGCAGCGTAGGTGCAGGGGCCGCTTTCTTT. It codes for CASSVGAGAAFF.

The chain couples TRBV4-3 to TRBJ1-2, with TRBD1 matching over 7 bases. V shed 0 bases, J shed 7 bases, and the junction held 11 bases outside the gene matches. Per the germline V gene, CDR1 is LGHNA and CDR2 is YSLEER. The CDR3 is made up of 16 amino acids. The CDR3 here is CASSQDITGAGSGYTF. The CDR3 DNA reads TGCGCCAGCAGCCAAGATATAACAGGGGCCGGGAGTGGCTACACCTTC.

This chain joins TRBV5-4 and TRBJ2-7; D may be TRBD2 (6 bases). Trimming stripped 2 bases from V and 4 bases from J, with 16 bases between. The CDR3 runs 15 residues. Germline-derived CDR1 and CDR2 are SGHNT and YYREEE (reference sequence). This CDR3 is CASSFRASERYEQYF. In nucleotides, the CDR3 is TGTGCCAGCAGCTTTAGGGCTAGCGAGCGGTACGAGCAGTACTTC.

The chain combines TRBV11-2 with TRBJ1-1, with D possibly TRBD1 on 5 matching bases. The CDR3 is 12 amino acids. CDR1 SGHAT and CDR2 FQNNGV come from the germline V gene. The V and J ends lost 4 bases and 9 bases respectively, with 12 bases between them. The CDR3 reads CASSSDRQKAFF. DNA for the CDR3: TGTGCCAGCAGCTCAGACAGACAGAAAGCTTTCTTT.

This clone was detected once. The rearrangement uses TRBV2 and TRBJ1-3; D unclear. CDR3 length: 18 amino acids. V lost 8 bases to trimming and J lost 0 bases, with 23 bases between them. Germline V gene lookup returns CDR1 SNHLY and CDR2 FYNNEI. The CDR3 DNA sequence: TGTGCCAGCGGAGCGCCCACCGGGGTGGTAGGCTCTGGAAACACCATATATTTT. It codes for CASGAPTGVVGSGNTIYF.

The chain uses TRBV14 and TRBJ2-7; the D is unclear. Between the trimmed V and J ends, which lost 4 bases and 5 bases, there was a span of 12 bases. The CDR3 is 13 amino acids. Germline V lookup: CDR1 SGHDN, CDR2 FVKESK. CDR3 residues: CASSPRGSNEQYF. The CDR3, as DNA: TGTGCCAGCAGCCCTCGAGGTTCGAACGAGCAGTACTTC. Complete variable domain (other parts from reference TRBV14 and TRBJ2-7): EAGVTQFPSHSVIEKGQTVTLRCDPISGHDNLYWYRRVMGKEIKFLLHFVKESKQDESGMPNNRFLAERTGGTYSTLKVQPAELEDSGVYFCASSPRGSNEQYFGPGTRLTVT.

Concerning this clone itself: This sample includes further DNA sequences coding for the same CDR3. The chain has TRBV5-6 and TRBJ2-3; D gene unclear. V was cut by 0 bases and J by 0 bases, with 5 bases left in between. Germline assignment: CDR1 SGHDT and CDR2 YYEEEE. The CDR3 contains 14 residues. The CDR3: CASSLAGSTDTQYF. The CDR3 DNA is TGTGCCAGCAGCTTGGCAGGCAGCACAGATACGCAGTATTTT. The whole variable domain, filled in from reference TRBV5-6 and TRBJ2-3, reads DAGVTQSPTHLIKTRGQQVTLRCSPKSGHDTVSWYQQALGQGPQFIFQYYEEEERQRGNFPDRFSGHQFPNYSSELNVNALLLGDSALYLCASSLAGSTDTQYFGPGTRLTVL.

Comments on this clone: Other DNA sequences of this sample code for an identical CDR3. The chain carries TRBV27 and TRBJ2-7; D gene uncertain. The CDR3 is made up of 11 amino acids. Germline CDR1 reads MNHEY; CDR2 reads SMNVEV (reference sequence). V was clipped by 6 bases and J by 4 bases, with 7 bases between them. For the CDR3, the DNA is TGTGCCAGCAGCTCCGGATACGAGCAGTACTTC. Its translation: CASSSGYEQYF.

J is TRBJ1-2 and V is TRBV28; unclear D gene. V shed 9 bases and J shed 4 bases, with 12 bases lying between them. Germline V gene sequence: CDR1 MDHEN, CDR2 SYDVKM. The CDR3 is made up of 12 amino acids. This chain's CDR3 is CASRSEGYGYTF. The CDR3 coding sequence is TGTGCCAGTAGGTCTGAGGGCTATGGCTACACCTTC.

The rearrangement joins TRBV27 to TRBJ2-1; 7 bases are shared with TRBD2. Germline loops: CDR1 MNHEY, CDR2 SMNVEV (reference sequence). The CDR3 is 15 amino acids. After removal of 2 bases from V and 9 bases from J, the junction contained 10 bases not matched to a gene. The CDR3 spells CASSLTSGARLEQFF. The CDR3 DNA is TGTGCCAGCAGTTTAACGAGCGGGGCCCGACTTGAGCAGTTCTTC.

The chain carries TRBV7-8 and TRBJ1-4; 10 positions agree with TRBD1. Germline lookup yields CDR1 SGHVS and CDR2 FQNEAQ. V lost 3 bases and J lost 6; bases outside the gene matches: 4. The length of the CDR3 is 15 residues. CDR3 nucleotides: TGTGCCAGCAGCTTGGGACAGGGGAGAGATGAAAAACTGTTTTTT. Its translation: CASSLGQGRDEKLFF.

The V and J genes are TRBV4-3 and TRBJ1-1, with 7 positions matching TRBD1. Germline CDR1 is LGHNA and CDR2 is YSLEER. V lost 0 bases to trimming and J lost 4 bases; unmatched junction nucleotides: 5. This CDR3 spans 15 amino acids. CDR3 loop: CASSQEQGQLTEAFF. The CDR3 coding sequence is TGCGCCAGCAGCCAAGAGCAGGGACAGCTCACTGAAGCTTTCTTT.

This clone was seen more than once but under ten times. The chain combines TRBV2 with TRBJ1-2; 8 nucleotides agree with TRBD1. The J segment lost 6 bases and the V segment lost 6 bases, leaving 9 bases of the junction unmatched. Germline values: CDR1 SNHLY, CDR2 FYNNEI. The CDR3 has 14 residues. CDR3 sequence reads: CASSPSRGLDGYTF. The CDR3 DNA sequence: TGTGCCAGCAGCCCTAGCAGGGGGCTGGATGGCTACACCTTC.

The V gene is TRBV9, the J gene TRBJ1-2; a possible D gene is TRBD1 (5 bases). The CDR3 covers 13 residues. Trimming removed 7 bases at V and 3 bases at J, with 13 bases between. Looked up from germline, CDR1 is SGDLS and CDR2 is YYNGEE. The DNA for the CDR3 is TGTGCCAGCCACGGGGCAGTTGACTATGGCTACACCTTC. Translation: CASHGAVDYGYTF. Using reference TRBV9 and TRBJ1-2 for the parts outside the CDR3, the full variable domain is DSGVTQTPKHLITATGQRVTLRCSPRSGDLSVYWYQQSLDQGLQFLIQYYNGEERAKGNILERFSAQQFPDLHSELNLSSLELGDSALYFCASHGAVDYGYTFGSGTRLTVV.

The genes are TRBV9 and TRBJ2-3; no firm D call. This CDR3 region has 13 residues. V lost 0 bases and J 6 bases, leaving 8 bases between the germline ends. CDR1 and CDR2 from the germline V gene are SGDLS and YYNGEE. CDR3 sequence: CASSVAMTDTQYF. Written as DNA, the CDR3 is TGTGCCAGCAGCGTAGCAATGACGGATACGCAGTATTTT.

DNA of the CDR3: TGTGCCAGCAGCTTGATTTGGGTAGCAACTAGAGAGACCCAGTACTTC. Translated, it gives CASSLIWVATRETQYF. The J gene is TRBJ2-5, the V gene TRBV5-6; D is perhaps TRBD2 (5 bases). V lost 1 base and J lost 4, with 17 bases in between. Germline assignment: CDR1 SGHDT and CDR2 YYEEEE. The CDR3 spans 16 residues.

V and J are TRBV27 and TRBJ2-7; a possible D gene is TRBD1 (6 bases). This CDR3 spans 15 amino acids. Trimming cost V 0 bases and J 0 bases, with 9 bases left between them. Germline loops: CDR1 MNHEY, CDR2 SMNVEV (reference sequence). The CDR3 DNA reads TGTGCCAGCAGTTTATCTCGACAGGACTCCTACGAGCAGTACTTC. It yields the protein CASSLSRQDSYEQYF.

The V gene is TRBV6-5, the J gene TRBJ1-3; 9 bases map to TRBD1. There are 15 residues in the CDR3. Losses at the gene ends were 5 bases for V and 2 bases for J; bases not matched to a gene: 4. Germline lookup yields CDR1 MNHEY and CDR2 SVGAGI. CDR3 protein: CASSPRQGAGNTIYF. The CDR3 region has the DNA TGTGCCAGCAGTCCTAGACAGGGGGCTGGAAACACCATATATTTT.

The chain recombines TRBV5-1 with TRBJ2-3; tentatively, D is TRBD1 (5 bases). Germline assignment: CDR1 SGHRS and CDR2 YFSETQ. V was cut by 3 bases and J by 2 bases, with 16 bases left in between. The CDR3 is 16 residues long. The DNA for the CDR3 is TGCGCCAGCAGCTCGAAAAGCAACAGGAACACAGATACGCAGTATTTT. This translates into CASSSKSNRNTDTQYF.